The entry below describes one T cell receptor beta chain. What it recognizes is unknown. A read error may explain this, as a much larger clone is one base away. The data derive from a study of metastatic and nonmetastatic thyroid tumors. Overall study: Across peripheral blood and tumor or nodule tissue samples taken from malignant and benign thyroid patients, the repertoires were compared with one another.

Thyroid surgery was performed in patients who had received no treatment beforehand. Per the authors' pipeline: Differences in CDR3 between clinicopathological groups were drawn on to build a classifier intended to discriminate distant-metastatic papillary thyroid cancer patients. TCRdb re-clonotyped the PCR reads through MiXCR. In this record, the V and J calls reflect TCRdb's handling and not the investigators' own analysis. The repertoire has tens of thousands of clones, around 15% of them found once; the top ten carry roughly a tenth. General study findings and limits: According to reports, the diversity of TCR beta was significantly higher in malignant thyroid tumors than in benign nodules, and this held in both blood and tumor samples.

This CDR3 is built from 15 residues. Germline CDR1 reads SQVTM; CDR2 reads ANQGSEA. Trimming pared 7 bases from V and 1 base from J, leaving 19 bases between. Sequenced input: blood. This TCR was sampled from a male donor with papillary thyroid cancer or a benign thyroid nodule (not recorded which). Some clones in this sample may be carry-over from other donors' samples. The V gene is TRBV29-1, the J gene TRBJ1-1; D is unresolved. The CDR3 here is CSGNRVTSGNTEAFF. The CDR3, as DNA: TGCAGCGGAAATCGCGTGACATCAGGGAACACTGAAGCTTTCTTT.